The 27 T cell receptor beta chains listed next were all sequenced from one sample in a study of T cell clusters in autoimmune cytopenias. Each sample's input was 250 ng genomic DNA, 38,000 or so genome equivalents. TRB was amplified by touch-down multiplex PCR, primer pools A and B combined. For each CDR3 protein, TCRdb gives one entry from its re-call of the multiplex PCR reads, without DNA. The clone table shows thousands of distinct CDR3 sequences, with the ten largest holding roughly 15%. These data were also filed under a second study, of T cell repertoires in aging, cancer and after chemotherapy.

Sequencing was performed on peripheral blood. These TCRs come from a human donor in good health.

V usage is TRBV7-2 and J usage is TRBJ2-1. Per germline, CDR1 SGHTA and CDR2 FQGNSA. The CDR3 is 11 amino acids. The CDR3 protein is CASSVTSGQFF.

The chain carries TRBV19 and TRBJ1-2. This CDR3 has 14 residues. Looked up from germline, CDR1 is LNHDA and CDR2 is SQIVND (reference sequence). CDR3 protein: CASSISGGYGGYTF.

The rearrangement links TRBV10-2 to TRBJ1-2; TCRdb's D call, TRBD1, is unchecked because there is no DNA. CDR1 is WSHSY and CDR2 is SAAADI in the germline V gene. The CDR3 totals 14 residues. Here the CDR3 reads CASSESGQNYGYTF.

Its frequency marks this clonotype as medium-sized. The chain employs TRBV18 and TRBJ2-2. This CDR3 comprises 14 residues. The V gene's germline CDR1 is KGHSH and CDR2 LQKENI. CDR3 sequence reads: CASSPEPNTGELFF.

V usage is TRBV6-1 and J usage is TRBJ1-6. The length of the CDR3 is 14 residues. The germline V gene encodes CDR1 MNHNS and CDR2 SASEGT. CDR3 region: CASNRSSYNSPLHF.

The chain links TRBV6-1 to TRBJ1-5; TCRdb selects TRBD1, and the lack of DNA leaves this call unchecked. The CDR3 runs 15 residues. Germline CDR1 is MNHNS and CDR2 is SASEGT. The CDR3 spells CASSEGQLSNQPQHF.

This chain joins TRBV27 and TRBJ2-7; TCRdb returns TRBD2, unconfirmable since there is no DNA. The CDR3 is 16 amino acids. The germline V gene has CDR1 MNHEY and CDR2 SMNVEV (reference sequence). The CDR3 here is CASSLYPSTDAYEQYF.

The chain links TRBV6-6 to TRBJ1-4; checking the TCRdb D call of TRBD1 is not possible without DNA. The length of the CDR3 is 15 residues. The germline V gene encodes CDR1 MNHNY and CDR2 SVGAGI (reference sequence). CDR3 protein: CASLELQGVNEKLFF.

This rearrangement joins TRBV7-9 to TRBJ2-2. Germline V gene data show CDR1 as SEHNR and CDR2 as FQNEAQ (reference sequence). CDR3 length: 13 amino acids. The CDR3: CASSLGVVGELFF.

In terms of frequency, this clonotype is medium-sized. The J gene is TRBJ2-2, the V gene TRBV19. The CDR3 runs to 14 residues. From germline, CDR1 is LNHDA and CDR2 SQIVND (reference sequence). The CDR3 loop is CASSIDKNTGELFF.

V and J are TRBV10-3 and TRBJ2-7; TCRdb calls TRBD1, which cannot be checked without DNA. CDR3 length: 14 amino acids. Germline V lookup: CDR1 ENHRY, CDR2 SYGVKD. CDR3 region: CAISEPITGYEQYF.

This CDR3 reads CASSIVSSYNEQFF. This chain joins TRBV27 and TRBJ2-1. Germline values: CDR1 MNHEY, CDR2 SMNVEV (reference sequence). The CDR3 sequence is 14 residues long.

This chain connects TRBV29-1 to TRBJ2-2; TCRdb's D gene call, TRBD2, goes unchecked for lack of DNA. The germline V gene encodes CDR1 SQVTM and CDR2 ANQGSEA. The CDR3 totals 18 residues. The CDR3 sequence is CSVEAEIAGGPGTGELFF.

The chain combines TRBV12-5 with TRBJ2-6; absent DNA, TCRdb's TRBD1 call cannot be checked. Germline assignment: CDR1 LGHNT and CDR2 FRNRAP. This CDR3 has 16 amino acids. The CDR3 loop is CASGLDRGAGANVLTF. Variable domain in full (rest from reference TRBV12-5 and TRBJ2-6): DARVTQTPRHKVTEMGQEVTMRCQPILGHNTVFWYRQTMMQGLELLAYFRNRAPLDDSGMPKDRFSAEMPDATLATLKIQPSEPRDSAVYFCASGLDRGAGANVLTFGAGSRLTVL.

This clonotype counts as medium-sized by frequency. This chain connects TRBV6-5 to TRBJ2-1; TCRdb's D call, TRBD2, is unchecked because there is no DNA. Germline CDR1 reads MNHEY; CDR2 reads SVGAGI. The CDR3 sequence is 14 residues long. CDR3 loop: CASSYGPYSDEQFF.

This clonotype registers medium-sized by frequency. The rearrangement uses TRBV19 and TRBJ2-3; TCRdb proposes TRBD2, but this gene call is untestable without DNA. CDR1 and CDR2 from the germline V gene are LNHDA and SQIVND (reference sequence). This CDR3 spans 19 amino acids. CDR3 sequence: CASSPTLAGTSIETDTQYF.

The CDR3 protein is CASSYSGQAFYEQYF. The gene calls are TRBV6-5 and TRBJ2-7; TCRdb names TRBD1, which stays unverified in the absence of DNA. The V gene's germline CDR1 is MNHEY and CDR2 SVGAGI. CDR3 length equals 15 residues.

The chain employs TRBV5-1 and TRBJ2-5; TCRdb proposes TRBD1, but this gene call is untestable without DNA. The CDR3 runs 15 residues. CDR1 and CDR2 (germline): SGHRS, YFSETQ. Here the CDR3 reads CASRSQGLGKETQYF. The full variable domain, with the rest looked up from reference TRBV5-1 and TRBJ2-5, is KAGVTQTPRYLIKTRGQQVTLSCSPISGHRSVSWYQQTPGQGLQFLFEYFSETQRNKGNFPGRFSGRQFSNSRSEMNVSTLELGDSALYLCASRSQGLGKETQYFGPGTRLLVL.

The chain's CDR3 is CASSLPDTQYF. This chain connects TRBV18 to TRBJ2-3; lacking DNA, the TRBD2 call made by TCRdb goes unchecked. CDR1 is KGHSH, CDR2 LQKENI, per germline. The CDR3 is made up of 11 amino acids.

The chain links TRBV6-5 to TRBJ1-2; the TRBD1 assignment by TCRdb is unverifiable without DNA. Germline V gene data show CDR1 as MNHEY and CDR2 as SVGAGI. CDR3 length equals 17 residues. CDR3 protein: CASRTRDRGLLLYGYTF.

J is TRBJ1-4 and V is TRBV6-1; absent DNA, TCRdb's TRBD1 call cannot be checked. The CDR3 is 15 amino acids. In germline, CDR1 is MNHNS, CDR2 SASEGT. The CDR3 spells CASSLRQPGGEKLFF.

This clonotype counts as medium-sized (0.01 to 0.1%) by frequency. The CDR3 sequence: CASSKDRTAVGELFF. V is TRBV5-6 and J is TRBJ2-2; with no DNA, the TCRdb D assignment of TRBD1 cannot be verified. The V gene's germline CDR1 is SGHDT and CDR2 YYEEEE. The CDR3 loop spans 15 amino acids.

This clonotype is identified as large (0.1 to 1%) from frequency. The chain couples TRBV5-4 to TRBJ2-2; TCRdb reports TRBD1, a call that lacks DNA to check it against. CDR3 length: 17 amino acids. Per germline, CDR1 SGHNT and CDR2 YYREEE (reference sequence). CDR3 sequence reads: CASSLFRGTGNTGELFF.

This chain joins TRBV5-5 and TRBJ2-3; TCRdb proposes TRBD1, but this gene call is untestable without DNA. The CDR3 contains 19 residues. CDR1 SGHKS and CDR2 YYEKEE come from the germline V gene (reference sequence). The CDR3 here is CASSRRGRESGPIPDTQYF.

This clonotype counts as medium-sized by frequency. V and J are TRBV6-5 and TRBJ1-1; TCRdb names TRBD1, which stays unverified in the absence of DNA. This CDR3 region has 14 residues. Germline V gives CDR1 MNHEY, CDR2 SVGAGI. This chain's CDR3 is CASRGDRAVTEAFF.

The chain links TRBV10-3 to TRBJ1-1. The germline gives CDR1 ENHRY, CDR2 SYGVKD. CDR3 size: 13 residues. The CDR3 reads CAIMVSMNTEAFF.

In terms of frequency, this clonotype is medium-sized. The rearrangement links TRBV30 to TRBJ2-7; no DNA is available, so the TRBD1 call from TCRdb remains unchecked. CDR3 length: 13 amino acids. Germline CDR1 GTSNPN, CDR2 SVGIG (reference sequence). This chain's CDR3 is CAGTGTQVKEQYF.